The 17 T cell receptor beta chains listed next were all sequenced from one sample in a study of T-cell reconstitution after alpha-beta-depleted transplantation in children. It was with unique molecular identifiers that the TCRbeta library was prepared. TCRdb used MiXCR to reprocess the PCR reads, holding one entry per CDR3 protein. Among over 90,000 distinct CDR3 sequences, approximately 8% were seen once, and the ten largest hold about 15%. Source: PBMCs, taken before TCRalphabeta/CD19-depleted stem cell transplant. Every receptor here comes from a boy younger than 10 with acute lymphoblastic leukemia, due to receive a stem cell transplant.

The chain uses TRBV3-1 and TRBJ1-2, with a tentative D call TRBD1 (5 bases). The CDR3 totals 12 residues. The V gene's germline CDR1 is LGHDT and CDR2 YNNKEL (reference sequence). The germline V and J ends were trimmed by 2 bases and 6 bases, with 7 bases remaining between them. The CDR3, as DNA: TGTGCCAGCAGCCAACAGGGTCATGGCTACACCTTC. Its protein is CASSQQGHGYTF.

A few counts support this clonotype. CDR3 in amino acids: CASSGDFLGTEAFF. The DNA of the CDR3 is TGTGCCAGTAGTGGGGACTTCCTGGGCACTGAAGCTTTCTTT. This sequence joins TRBV19 and TRBJ1-1; possibly TRBD1 for D (5 bases). Between the trimmed V and J ends, which lost 5 bases and 4 bases, there was a span of 14 bases. The V gene's germline CDR1 is LNHDA and CDR2 SQIVND (reference sequence). The CDR3 totals 14 residues. Full variable domain (rest looked up from reference TRBV19 and TRBJ1-1): DGGITQSPKYLFRKEGQNVTLSCEQNLNHDAMYWYRQDPGQGLRLIYYSQIVNDFQKGDIAEGYSVSREKKESFPLTVTSAQKNPTAFYLCASSGDFLGTEAFFGQGTRLTVV.

This clonotype has more than one count but fewer than ten. The genes are TRBV6-6 and TRBJ2-1; D may be TRBD1 (6 bases). The germline CDR1 and CDR2 sequences are MNHNY and SVGAGI (reference sequence). Trimming took 6 bases from V and 9 from J, leaving 15 bases between them. The CDR3 is 13 amino acids. Here the CDR3 reads CASRSGVGREQFF. The DNA of the CDR3 is TGTGCCAGCAGGTCAGGGGTTGGGCGTGAGCAGTTCTTC.

This clonotype was detected only a few times. The gene calls are TRBV20-1 and TRBJ2-5; 7 bases fit TRBD1. Germline V gives CDR1 DFQATT, CDR2 SNEGSKA (reference sequence). The CDR3 totals 15 residues. V shed 5 bases and J 0 bases; nucleotides not matched to a gene: 9. CDR3 in amino acids: CSALGTDQNQETQYF. DNA of the CDR3: TGCAGTGCTCTGGGGACAGATCAAAACCAAGAGACCCAGTACTTC.

The rearrangement joins TRBV4-2 to TRBJ2-7; 12 nucleotides line up with TRBD1. From germline, CDR1 is LGHNA and CDR2 YNFKEQ. J was trimmed by 7 bases and V by 2 bases; bases with no gene match: 6. The CDR3 contains 15 residues. The CDR3 DNA follows: TGTGCCAGCAGCCAACTCGGGGACAGGGGGCGAGAGCAGTACTTC. It yields the protein CASSQLGDRGREQYF.

This chain uses TRBV20-1 with TRBJ2-5; 7 bases line up with TRBD2. The CDR3 is 15 residues long. CDR1 and CDR2 from the germline V gene are DFQATT and SNEGSKA (reference sequence). After removal of 3 bases from V and 5 bases from J, the junction contained 12 bases not matched to a gene. CDR3 DNA: TGCAGTGCTAGGAGCTATGCGGGGGTGGGGGAGACCCAGTACTTC. Encoded protein: CSARSYAGVGETQYF.

The chain has TRBV20-1 and TRBJ2-7, with D tentatively TRBD1 (5 bases). The CDR3 contains 15 residues. V shed 2 bases and J shed 1 base, with 15 bases lying between them. Germline values: CDR1 DFQATT, CDR2 SNEGSKA (reference sequence). The CDR3 loop is CSARQEWGGSYEQYF. The CDR3 DNA follows: TGCAGTGCTAGACAAGAATGGGGCGGATCCTACGAGCAGTACTTC.

V is TRBV5-1 and J is TRBJ2-2, with 10 bases that match TRBD1. This CDR3 is built from 16 residues. After removal of 3 bases from V and 5 bases from J, the junction contained 7 bases not matched to a gene. Germline CDR1 SGHRS, CDR2 YFSETQ. The CDR3 region is CASSWRQGAGTGELFF. The CDR3 DNA reads as TGCGCCAGCAGCTGGAGACAGGGGGCGGGTACCGGGGAGCTGTTTTTT.

As to this clonotype: Since a much larger clone is just one base distant, this may be a read error. CDR3 sequence (DNA): TGCACCAGCAGCCCGGAGGGGGTTAGGACTGAAGCTTTCTTT. Amino acid sequence: CTSSPEGVRTEAFF. The V gene is TRBV5-1, the J gene TRBJ1-1; D might be TRBD1 (6 bases). Germline assignment: CDR1 SGHRS and CDR2 YFSETQ. This CDR3 is built from 14 residues.

The chain combines TRBV15 with TRBJ1-1, with a possible D match to TRBD1 (5 bases). Per the germline V gene, CDR1 is LNHNV and CDR2 is YYDKDF (reference sequence). V gave up 1 base and J gave up 4 bases, with 10 bases separating them. This CDR3 contains 14 residues. The DNA of the CDR3 is TGTGCCACCAGCAGAGTGACAGAGGGCACTGAAGCTTTCTTT. Translation gives CATSRVTEGTEAFF. Based on the CDR3 plus reference TRBV15 and TRBJ1-1, the full variable domain is DAMVIQNPRYQVTQFGKPVTLSCSQTLNHNVMYWYQQKSSQAPKLLFHYYDKDFNNEADTPDNFQSRRPNTSFCFLDIRSPGLGDTAMYLCATSRVTEGTEAFFGQGTRLTVV.

The chain links TRBV12-3 or TRBV12-4 to TRBJ1-3, with a tentative D call TRBD1 (5 bases). V lost 6 bases to trimming and J lost 1 base, with 13 bases between them. CDR3 length: 15 residues. The CDR3 region has the DNA TGTGCCAGCAGGGCAGGGAAGTTATCTGGAAACACCATATATTTT. Translating gives CASRAGKLSGNTIYF.

At least ten counts were recorded for this clonotype. This chain links TRBV6-2 or TRBV6-3 with TRBJ2-1, with D perhaps TRBD2 (6 bases). Trimming removed 4 bases at V and 6 bases at J, with 16 bases between. CDR3 length: 15 residues. Germline V gene sequence: CDR1 MNHEY, CDR2 SVGEGT. This chain's CDR3 is CASSSEGLPTNEQFF. For the CDR3, the DNA is TGTGCCAGCAGTTCGGAGGGACTCCCGACCAATGAGCAGTTCTTC.

This clonotype was recorded many times. The CDR3 loop is CASSSLATEAFF. DNA of the CDR3: TGTGCCAGCAGTTCCTTGGCAACTGAAGCTTTCTTT. The chain joins TRBV6-6 to TRBJ1-1; D is ambiguous. V was clipped by 4 bases and J by 5 bases, with 8 bases between them. Germline loops: CDR1 MNHNY, CDR2 SVGAGI (reference sequence). The CDR3 extends over 12 amino acids.

This clonotype was detected a few times. The rearrangement uses TRBV7-2 and TRBJ2-4; D remains unclear. Trimming left V 6 bases short and J 7 bases short, with 13 bases between. Germline CDR1 reads SGHTA; CDR2 reads FQGNSA. This CDR3 contains 13 residues. As DNA, the CDR3 is TGTGCCAGCAGTGTGGGAAAGCGCAACATTCAGTACTTC. The encoded protein is CASSVGKRNIQYF. Full variable domain (outside the CDR3, taken from reference TRBV7-2 and TRBJ2-4): GAGVSQSPSNKVTEKGKDVELRCDPISGHTALYWYRQSLGQGLEFLIYFQGNSAPDKSGLPSDRFSAERTGGSVSTLTIQRTQQEDSAVYLCASSVGKRNIQYFGAGTRLSVL.

The J gene is TRBJ1-1, the V gene TRBV29-1; TRBD1 might be the D (6 bases). The CDR3 length is 11 residues. V lost 7 bases to trimming and J lost 7 bases, with 13 bases between them. Germline V gene lookup returns CDR1 SQVTM and CDR2 ANQGSEA. The chain's CDR3 is CSAVQGIEAFF. The CDR3 DNA reads TGCAGCGCGGTGCAGGGGATTGAAGCTTTCTTT.

This chain uses TRBV5-1 with TRBJ1-1; D remains unclear. The CDR3 is made up of 15 amino acids. The V gene lost 4 bases and the J gene lost 3 bases, with 16 bases spanning the gap. CDR1 is SGHRS, CDR2 YFSETQ, per germline. The CDR3 DNA reads TGCGCCAGCAGCGCTCGACTAAGACGGGACACTGAAGCTTTCTTT. This translates into CASSARLRRDTEAFF.

The chain has TRBV4-2 and TRBJ2-5; D unclear. V was shortened by 4 bases and J by 7 bases, with 13 bases between the two germline ends. The CDR3 spans 13 residues. CDR1 and CDR2 (germline): LGHNA, YNFKEQ. The CDR3 loop is CASSPRGSGTQYF. CDR3 DNA sequence: TGTGCCAGCAGCCCCCGTGGCTCTGGGACCCAGTACTTC.